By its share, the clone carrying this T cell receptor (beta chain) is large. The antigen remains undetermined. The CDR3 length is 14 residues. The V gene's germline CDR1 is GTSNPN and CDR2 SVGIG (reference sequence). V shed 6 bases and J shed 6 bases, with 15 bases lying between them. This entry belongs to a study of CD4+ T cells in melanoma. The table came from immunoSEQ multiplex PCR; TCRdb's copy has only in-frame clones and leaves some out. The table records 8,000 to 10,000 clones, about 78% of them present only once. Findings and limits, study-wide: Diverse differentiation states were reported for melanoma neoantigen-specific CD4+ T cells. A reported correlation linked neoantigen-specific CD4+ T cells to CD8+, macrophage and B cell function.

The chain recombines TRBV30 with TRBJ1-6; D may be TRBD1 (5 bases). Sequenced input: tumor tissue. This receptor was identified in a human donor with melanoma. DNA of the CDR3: TGTGCCTGCCCGGTGGGGACTTCTAATTCACCCCTCCACTTT. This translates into CACPVGTSNSPLHF.